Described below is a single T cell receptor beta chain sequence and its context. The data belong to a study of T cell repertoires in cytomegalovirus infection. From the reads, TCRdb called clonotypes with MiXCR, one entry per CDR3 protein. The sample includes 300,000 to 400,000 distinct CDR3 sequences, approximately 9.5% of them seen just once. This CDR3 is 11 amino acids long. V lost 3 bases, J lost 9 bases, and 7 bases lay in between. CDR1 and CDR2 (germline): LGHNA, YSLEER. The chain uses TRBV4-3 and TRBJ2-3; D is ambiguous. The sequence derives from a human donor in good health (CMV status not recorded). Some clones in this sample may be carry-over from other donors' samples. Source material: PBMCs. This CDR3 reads CASSQGLTQYF. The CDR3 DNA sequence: TGCGCCAGCAGCCAGGGTTTAACGCAGTATTTT.